Reported below is one T cell receptor beta chain. Antigen specificity is unknown. The sample belongs to a study of CD8 T cells in Susac syndrome. The CDR3 has 15 amino acids. With 0 bases removed from V and 4 bases from J, the gap between germline ends came to 10 bases. Germline V gene data show CDR1 as MGHRA and CDR2 as YSYEKL. Reverse transcription used roughly 0.45 to 1 ug RNA and random hexamers. Each CDR3 protein is one row after TCRdb ran MiXCR on the immunoSEQ multiplex PCR reads. The repertoire holds approximately 180,000 distinct CDR3 sequences, approximately 94% seen once, with 0.09% to 0.095% in the top ten. Study-wide points: A relatively small number of individuals underwent TCR sequencing and HLA analysis.

The sequence was obtained from a human donor with multiple sclerosis. The sample comprised CD4+ T cells from PBMCs. The J gene is TRBJ2-1, the V gene TRBV4-1, with D perhaps matching TRBD1 (6 bases). CDR3 DNA: TGCGCCAGCAGCCAAGATGGGGGCGGGTACAATGAGCAGTTCTTC. Protein product: CASSQDGGGYNEQFF.